This TCR beta chain originates from a study of blood T cell repertoires in COVID-19. Study-wide background: There were acute and convalescent COVID-19 samples, and they came from the United States, Italy and Spain. The analysed material was cDNA or gDNA that came from T cells, B-cell-depleted T cells, or PBMCs.

Original analysis: By means of reference gene primer amplification, nucleated cell counts were estimated. TCRdb keeps only in-frame clones here, not all; method: immunoSEQ multiplex PCR. The DNA was the basis for D and trimming; V, J and clone size are from that table. Of under 300,000 clones in the sample, 80% to 90% were seen once. Deletions cut 0 bases from V and 2 bases from J, with 7 bases between. The CDR3 contains 14 residues. The germline V gene has CDR1 LNHNV and CDR2 YYDKDF (reference sequence). The chain combines TRBV15 with TRBJ1-2; no definite D call. The origin of this receptor is a woman in her 70s with acute or convalescent COVID-19. Sequenced sample: peripheral blood. CDR3 loop: CATSRDVGNYGYTF. CDR3 DNA sequence: TGTGCCACCAGCAGAGATGTCGGGAACTATGGCTACACCTTC.